Listed below are T cell receptor beta chains from one sample, sequenced in a study of CD8+CD57+ T cells in acquired aplastic anemia. TCRdb reprocessed the reads via MiXCR and lists one record per CDR3 protein. The repertoire includes more than 150,000 distinct CDR3 sequences, around half of them detected once, and over 7.5% sits in the top ten. The sample comprised sorted CD4+, CD8+, or CD8+CD57+ T cells (not recorded which) from PBMCs. The receptors were gathered from a human donor with aplastic anemia. CDR3s leave out the opening cysteine and the closing phenylalanine or tryptophan. The D gene is left open where the match is weak.

TRBJ1-1	NA	TRBV20-1	SATQQSLNTEAF
TRBJ2-1	NA	TRBV5-5	ASSLATGEQF
TRBJ2-7	TRBD1	TRBV14	ASSWARDRAYEQY
TRBJ1-5	NA	TRBV6-5	ASSYSGGATSNRPQH
TRBJ1-1	NA	TRBV19	ASSLSIEAF
TRBJ2-1	TRBD1	TRBV5-4	ASSPGQGTYEQF
TRBJ1-1	TRBD1	TRBV6-5	ASSYLLTGGNTEAF
TRBJ1-1	NA	TRBV5-4	ASTPSGQNTEAF
TRBJ2-2	TRBD2	TRBV7-3	ASSLIGLAGNTGDLF
NA	NA	TRBV6-1	ASSELMGVASLDEQF
TRBJ2-7	TRBD2	TRBV20-1	SAARRTSSSYDQY
TRBJ1-5	NA	TRBV7-9	ASSLADGPQPQH
TRBJ2-2	NA	TRBV5-1	ASSSGNTGELF
TRBJ2-2	NA	TRBV7-9	ASSLEVNTGELF
TRBJ2-5	NA	TRBV9	ASSPSGGLGETQY
TRBJ2-7	NA	TRBV20-1	SYWGATYEQY
TRBJ1-5	NA	TRBV2	ASSRSRGNQPQH
TRBJ1-6	NA	TRBV5-6	ASSLRGTGRNSPLH
TRBJ2-5	NA	TRBV20-1	SASSPGETQY
TRBJ1-5	NA	TRBV19	ASSMPNGQGNQPRH
TRBJ2-5	TRBD2	TRBV18	ASSPLGTSEQTQY
TRBJ2-7	NA	TRBV15	ATSRGARAYEQY
TRBJ1-6	TRBD1	TRBV9	ASSVDGTGGISPLH
TRBJ1-1	NA	TRBV27	ASSSSRPPFEAF
TRBJ2-1	NA	TRBV2	ASSPKRGGNEQF
TRBJ1-1	NA	TRBV18	ASSPWTIDEAL
TRBJ2-3	TRBD1	TRBV10-3	ATGTVAHTQY
TRBJ1-3	TRBD1	TRBV10-3	AISGHTGANTIY
TRBJ2-7	NA	TRBV2	ASSSNPGGEQY
TRBJ1-6	NA	TRBV19	ATSGEGSPLH
TRBJ1-2	NA	TRBV2	ASQEQFGYGYT
TRBJ1-3	NA	TRBV10-3	AIKNTQGVGNTIY
TRBJ2-5	TRBD2	TRBV9	ASSVGTRAETQY
TRBJ1-5	TRBD1	TRBV30	AWTKGQGNQPQH
TRBJ2-5	TRBD2	TRBV7-9	ASSQPTSGVETQY
TRBJ2-5	NA	TRBV4-2	ASSQALSGTLETQY
TRBJ2-7	TRBD1	TRBV7-6	ASSSGGSPPGQY
TRBJ2-7	TRBD2	TRBV10-2	ASSDRTSGRKDEQY
TRBJ2-1	NA	TRBV5-1	ASSGRSGVSYNEQF
TRBJ2-2	NA	TRBV10-3	AISASGTANTGELF
TRBJ2-3	TRBD2	TRBV5-1	ASSPAGTTNLDTQY
TRBJ1-6	NA	TRBV19	ASTEQGLDNSPLH
TRBJ1-5	TRBD1	TRBV12-3/TRBV12-4	ASSLVYRGDQPQH